This TCR beta chain originates from a study of OX40 agonist ivuxolimab in advanced cancers. Study as a whole: Ivuxolimab, an antibody acting as an agonist of OX40 (CD134), was used to treat patients. Cohort: around 86% men, mean age around 55, aged roughly 23 to 90.

The protocol was immunoSEQ multiplex PCR, while the TCRdb copy is restricted to in-frame clones and leaves out a portion. The table lists some 65,000 clones, roughly 81% of them singletons. The study, taken as a whole, reports: Compared with others, partial responders at 0.1-3.0 mg/kg displayed clonal expansion among the lowest.

As concerns this clone: The antigen remains unidentified.

The length of the CDR3 is 14 residues. The V gene's germline CDR1 is SGHAT and CDR2 FQNNGV. Losses at the gene ends were 3 bases for V and 7 bases for J; bases not matched to a gene: 4. Source: CD4+ or CD8+ T cells sorted from blood, taken in a trial of the OX40 agonist ivuxolimab. The clonotype comes from an adult with an advanced solid tumor such as melanoma, head and neck, liver or kidney cancer. The V call is TRBV11-2, the J call TRBJ2-2; 8 nucleotides match TRBD2. The CDR3 sequence is CASSLGLDGGELFF. As DNA, the CDR3 is TGTGCCAGCAGCTTGGGACTAGATGGCGGGGAGCTGTTTTTT.